These T cell receptor beta chains were read from a single sample in a study of cytomegalovirus exposure and HLA in healthy donors. Libraries were prepared by immunoSEQ multiplex PCR; TCRdb keeps only in-frame clonotypes and omits some of them. The sample yields roughly 200,000 clones, around 78% seen once. The sequenced sample was PBMCs. The receptors shown here come from a man younger than 45 in good health and CMV-seronegative. The conserved cysteine and the conserved F or W are not part of the CDR3 here. Each record gives: CDR3 protein, CDR3 length, D gene, V gene. A D gene is named only where the DNA matches it firmly.

ASSVTGVTTYEQY	13	-	TRBV27
ASRREWYEQY	10	-	TRBV6-1
ASSNSGSKSGELF	13	TRBD2	TRBV2
ASSVVGQGDEKLF	13	-	TRBV9
ASSPLDNLSQETQY	14	-	TRBV14
ASSLNGGLGQY	11	-	TRBV7-9
ASSPRGASNQPQH	13	-	TRBV9
ASSTRATNEKLF	12	-	TRBV19
ASSGGESNYGYT	12	-	TRBV5-1
ASSLGPTGSGNTIY	14	-	TRBV11-3
AWSDLHSYGYT	11	-	TRBV30
ASSRNQEREEGTDTQY	16	TRBD2	TRBV5-6
ASSSNRDTEAF	11	-	TRBV19
ASSLRGGDYGYT	12	-	TRBV28
ASSFRQDYEQY	11	-	TRBV7-9
ASSSETSGLYEQY	13	TRBD2	TRBV6-5
AISESGGDGYT	11	-	TRBV10-3
ASSSDRTYYEQY	12	-	TRBV5-4
ASSLRGGRLD	10	TRBD2	TRBV27
ASSLSSSPYNEQF	13	-	TRBV11-2
ASSPRQGGYGYT	12	TRBD1	TRBV27
ASSLGQAGQY	10	-	TRBV5-6
ASSYSRDIGNTIY	13	-	TRBV6-6
ASSRTGSPTEAF	12	-	TRBV11-2
ASSPPRVSGDGYT	13	-	TRBV28
ASSFLGAGEQY	11	-	TRBV5-6
ASSLAGGTGLGYDEQY	16	TRBD2	TRBV7-9
ASINGGLQALEKLF	14	-	TRBV28
ASSSWGQPQH	10	-	TRBV11-2
ASSRAGAYEQY	11	TRBD2	TRBV18
SVRDRDGYT	9	TRBD1	TRBV29-1
ASSLGLAGGPYEQY	14	TRBD2	TRBV5-6
ASSSTPTGGTYNSPLH	16	TRBD1	TRBV5-6
ASRSGGLAGGINEQF	15	TRBD2	TRBV5-4
SAKTGAYGYT	10	TRBD1	TRBV29-1